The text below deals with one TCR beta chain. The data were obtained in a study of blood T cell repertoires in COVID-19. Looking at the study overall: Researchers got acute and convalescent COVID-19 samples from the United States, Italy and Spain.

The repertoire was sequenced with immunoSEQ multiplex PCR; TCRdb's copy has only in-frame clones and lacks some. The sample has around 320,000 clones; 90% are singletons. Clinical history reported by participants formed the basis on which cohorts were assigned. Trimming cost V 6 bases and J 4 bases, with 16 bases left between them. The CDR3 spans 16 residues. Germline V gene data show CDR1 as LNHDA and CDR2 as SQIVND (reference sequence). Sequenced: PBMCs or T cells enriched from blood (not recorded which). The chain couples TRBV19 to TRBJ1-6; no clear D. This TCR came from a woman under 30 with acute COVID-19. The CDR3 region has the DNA TGTGCCAGTAGCCGGGGAACGGGAGGATATAATTCACCCCTCCACTTT. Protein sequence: CASSRGTGGYNSPLHF.